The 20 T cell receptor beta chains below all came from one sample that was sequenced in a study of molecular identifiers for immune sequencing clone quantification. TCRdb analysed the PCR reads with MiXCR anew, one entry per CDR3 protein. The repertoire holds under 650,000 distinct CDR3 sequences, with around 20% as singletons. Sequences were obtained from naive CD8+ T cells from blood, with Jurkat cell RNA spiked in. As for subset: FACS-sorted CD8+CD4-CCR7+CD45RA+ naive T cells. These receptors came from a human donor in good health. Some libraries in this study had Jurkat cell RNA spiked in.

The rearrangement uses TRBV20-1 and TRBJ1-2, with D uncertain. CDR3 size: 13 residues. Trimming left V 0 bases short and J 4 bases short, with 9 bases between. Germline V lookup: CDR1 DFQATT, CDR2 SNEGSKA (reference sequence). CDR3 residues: CSARDLGIYGYTF. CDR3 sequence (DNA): TGCAGTGCTAGAGATCTAGGGATCTATGGCTACACCTTC.

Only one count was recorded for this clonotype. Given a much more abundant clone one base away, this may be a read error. The CDR3, as DNA: TGTGCCGGCAGGATTGAGGGAACCTACGAGCAGTACTTC. It codes for CAGRIEGTYEQYF. The J gene is TRBJ2-7, the V gene TRBV6-1; perhaps TRBD2 as D (5 bases). Germline V gene lookup returns CDR1 MNHNS and CDR2 SASEGT. CDR3 length: 13 amino acids.

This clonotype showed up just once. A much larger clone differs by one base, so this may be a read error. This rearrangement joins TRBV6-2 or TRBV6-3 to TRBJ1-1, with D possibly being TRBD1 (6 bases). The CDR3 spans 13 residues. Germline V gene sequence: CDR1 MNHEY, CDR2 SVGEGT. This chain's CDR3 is CASSEVGDTEASF. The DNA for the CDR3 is TGTGCCAGCAGTGAGGTGGGGGACACTGAAGCTTCCTTT.

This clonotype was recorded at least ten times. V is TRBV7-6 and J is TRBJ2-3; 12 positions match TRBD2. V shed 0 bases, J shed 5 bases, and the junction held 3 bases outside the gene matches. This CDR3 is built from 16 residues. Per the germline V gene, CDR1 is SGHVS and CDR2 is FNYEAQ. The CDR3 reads CASSLALAGGGDTQYF. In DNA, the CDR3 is TGTGCCAGCAGCTTAGCGCTAGCGGGAGGGGGAGATACGCAGTATTTT.

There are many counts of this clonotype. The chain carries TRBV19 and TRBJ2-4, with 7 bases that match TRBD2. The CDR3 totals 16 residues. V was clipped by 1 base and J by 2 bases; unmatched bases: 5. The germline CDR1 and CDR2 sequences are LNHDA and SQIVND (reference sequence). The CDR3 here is CASSIGTRGTKNIQYF. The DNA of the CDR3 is TGTGCCAGTAGTATAGGGACTAGAGGGACCAAAAACATTCAGTACTTC.

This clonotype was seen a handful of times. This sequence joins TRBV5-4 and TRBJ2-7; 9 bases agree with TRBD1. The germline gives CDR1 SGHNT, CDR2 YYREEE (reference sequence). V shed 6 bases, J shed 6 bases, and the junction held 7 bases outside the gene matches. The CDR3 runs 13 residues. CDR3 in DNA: TGTGCCAGCAACGAGGACAGGGGAGTCGAGCAGTACTTC. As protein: CASNEDRGVEQYF.

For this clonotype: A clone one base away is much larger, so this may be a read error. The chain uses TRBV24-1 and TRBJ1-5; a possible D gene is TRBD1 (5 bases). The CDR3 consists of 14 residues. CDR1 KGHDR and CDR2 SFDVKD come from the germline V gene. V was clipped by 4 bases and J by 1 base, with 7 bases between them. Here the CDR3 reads CATSEQDSNQPQHF. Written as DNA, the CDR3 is TGTGCCACCAGTGAACAGGACAGCAATCAGCCCCAGCATTTT.

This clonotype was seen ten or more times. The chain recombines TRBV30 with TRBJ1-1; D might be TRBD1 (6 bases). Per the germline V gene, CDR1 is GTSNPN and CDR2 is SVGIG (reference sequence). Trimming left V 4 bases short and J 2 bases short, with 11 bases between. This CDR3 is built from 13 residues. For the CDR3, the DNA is TGTGCCTGGAACTACAGGGTAAACACTGAAGCTTTCTTT. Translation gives CAWNYRVNTEAFF.

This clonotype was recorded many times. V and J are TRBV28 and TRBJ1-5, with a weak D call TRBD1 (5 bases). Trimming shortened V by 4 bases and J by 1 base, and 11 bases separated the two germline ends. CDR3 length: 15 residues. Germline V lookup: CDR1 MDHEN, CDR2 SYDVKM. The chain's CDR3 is CASSYQGYSNQPQHF. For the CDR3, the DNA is TGTGCCAGCAGTTACCAGGGATACAGCAATCAGCCCCAGCATTTT.

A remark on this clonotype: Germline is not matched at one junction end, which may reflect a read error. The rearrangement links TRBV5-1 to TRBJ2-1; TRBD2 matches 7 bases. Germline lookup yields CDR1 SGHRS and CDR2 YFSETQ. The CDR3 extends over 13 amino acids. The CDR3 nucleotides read TGCGCCAACAGCCCCCCGGGGGGTAATGAGCAGTTCTTC. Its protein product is CANSPPGGNEQFF.

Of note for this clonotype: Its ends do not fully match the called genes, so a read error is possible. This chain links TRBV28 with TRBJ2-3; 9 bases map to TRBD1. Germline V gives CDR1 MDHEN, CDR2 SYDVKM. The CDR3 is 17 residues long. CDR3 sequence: CASSSLSGTGTLDTRYF. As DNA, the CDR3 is TGTGCCAGCAGTTCTTTAAGCGGGACAGGGACGCTGGATACGCGGTATTTT.

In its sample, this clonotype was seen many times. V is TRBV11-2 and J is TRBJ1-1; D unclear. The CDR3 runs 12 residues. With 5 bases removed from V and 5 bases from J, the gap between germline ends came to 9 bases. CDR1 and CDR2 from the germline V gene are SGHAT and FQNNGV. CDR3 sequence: CASSRSVTEAFF. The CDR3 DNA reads TGTGCCAGCAGCCGATCTGTGACTGAAGCTTTCTTT.

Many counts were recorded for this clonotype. Written as DNA, the CDR3 is TGTGCCAGTAGCACCCCGTCCGGGCACGAGACCCAGTACTTC. Encoded protein: CASSTPSGHETQYF. V and J are TRBV19 and TRBJ2-5; D is ambiguous. The germline V and J ends were trimmed by 6 bases and 5 bases, with 16 bases remaining between them. The CDR3 has 14 amino acids. Germline V CDR1 and CDR2: LNHDA, SQIVND (reference sequence).

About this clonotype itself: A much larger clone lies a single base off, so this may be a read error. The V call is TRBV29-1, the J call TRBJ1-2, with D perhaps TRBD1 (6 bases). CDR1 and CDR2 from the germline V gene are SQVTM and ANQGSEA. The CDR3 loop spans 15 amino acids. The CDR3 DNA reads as TGCAGCGTTGAGGAGGGGGGGGGCGCCGGCTATGGCCACACCTTC. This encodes CSVEEGGGAGYGHTF.

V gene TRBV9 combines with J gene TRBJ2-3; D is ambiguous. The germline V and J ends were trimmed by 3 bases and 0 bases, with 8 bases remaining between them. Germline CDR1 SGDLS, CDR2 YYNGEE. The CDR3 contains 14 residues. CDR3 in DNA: TGTGCCAGCAGCGCGCCCACTAGCACAGATACGCAGTATTTT. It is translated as CASSAPTSTDTQYF.

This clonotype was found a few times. The DNA for the CDR3 is TGTGCCAGCAGCTTAGTATACATGGGGACAGATGAGCAGTTCTTC. Protein product: CASSLVYMGTDEQFF. The chain has TRBV7-6 and TRBJ2-1; the match to TRBD1 covers 7 bases. Germline loops: CDR1 SGHVS, CDR2 FNYEAQ. This CDR3 contains 15 residues. After removal of 1 base from V and 8 bases from J, the junction contained 8 bases not matched to a gene.

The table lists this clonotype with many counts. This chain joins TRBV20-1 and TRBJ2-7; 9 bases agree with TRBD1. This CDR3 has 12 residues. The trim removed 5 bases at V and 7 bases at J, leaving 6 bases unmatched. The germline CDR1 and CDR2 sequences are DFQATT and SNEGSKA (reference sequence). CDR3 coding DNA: TGCAGTGCTCCGGGACAGGGTGTGGAGCAGTACTTC. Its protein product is CSAPGQGVEQYF.

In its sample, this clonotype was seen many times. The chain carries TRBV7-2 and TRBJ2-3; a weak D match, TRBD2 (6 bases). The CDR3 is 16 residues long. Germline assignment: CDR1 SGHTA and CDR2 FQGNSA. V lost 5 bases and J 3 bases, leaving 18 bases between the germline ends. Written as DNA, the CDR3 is TGTGCCAGCAGCCCACTACTAGCATCATGGACAGATACGCAGTATTTT. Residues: CASSPLLASWTDTQYF.

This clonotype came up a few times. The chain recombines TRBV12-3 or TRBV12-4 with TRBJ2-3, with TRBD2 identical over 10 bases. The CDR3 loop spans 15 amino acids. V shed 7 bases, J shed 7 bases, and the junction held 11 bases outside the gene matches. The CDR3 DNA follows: TGTGCCAGCACCCAACCCCGGACTAGCGGAAATACGCAGTATTTT. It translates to CASTQPRTSGNTQYF.

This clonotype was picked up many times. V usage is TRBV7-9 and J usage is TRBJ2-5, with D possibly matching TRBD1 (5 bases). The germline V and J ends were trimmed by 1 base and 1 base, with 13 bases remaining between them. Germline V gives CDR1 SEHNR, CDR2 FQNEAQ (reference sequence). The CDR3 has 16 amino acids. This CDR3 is CASSLGPLGPQETQYF. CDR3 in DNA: TGTGCCAGCAGCTTAGGTCCATTGGGGCCCCAAGAGACCCAGTACTTC. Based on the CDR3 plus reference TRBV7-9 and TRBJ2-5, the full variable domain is DTGVSQNPRHKITKRGQNVTFRCDPISEHNRLYWYRQTLGQGPEFLTYFQNEAQLEKSRLLSDRFSAERPKGSFSTLEIQRTEQGDSAMYLCASSLGPLGPQETQYFGPGTRLLVL.